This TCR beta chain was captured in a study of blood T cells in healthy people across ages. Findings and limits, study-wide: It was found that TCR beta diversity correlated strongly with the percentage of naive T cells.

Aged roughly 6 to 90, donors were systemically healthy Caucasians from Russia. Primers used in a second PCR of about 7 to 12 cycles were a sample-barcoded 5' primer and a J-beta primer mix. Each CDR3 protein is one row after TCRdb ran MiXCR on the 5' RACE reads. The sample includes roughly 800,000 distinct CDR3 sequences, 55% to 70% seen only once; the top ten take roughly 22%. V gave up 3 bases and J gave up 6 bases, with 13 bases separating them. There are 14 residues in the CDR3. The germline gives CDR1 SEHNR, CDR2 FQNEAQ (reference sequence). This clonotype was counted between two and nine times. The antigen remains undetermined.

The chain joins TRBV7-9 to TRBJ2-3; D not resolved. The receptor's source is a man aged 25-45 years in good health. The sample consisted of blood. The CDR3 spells CASSLGFPPDTQYF. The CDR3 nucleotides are TGTGCCAGCAGCTTGGGTTTCCCCCCGGATACGCAGTATTTT.